This TCR beta chain originates from a study of vaccination effects on CD4 cells after COVID-19. Germline CDR1 is MNHNS and CDR2 is SASEGT. V lost 0 bases, J lost 4 bases, and 17 bases lay in between. The CDR3 is 17 residues long. Sequenced by immunoSEQ multiplex PCR; TCRdb stores in-frame clones only, minus some. This sample has 60,000 to 65,000 clones, with over 70% found just once. Antigen-specific CD4+ T cells were expanded (with viral peptide pools) by the ViraFEST assay ahead of sequencing. Subsequent to 10 days of culture, CD4+ T cells were isolated. No vaccinee had earlier SARS-CoV-2 infection, and nucleocapsid antibodies were negative. Peptides at approximately 9.6 ug/ml and IL-2 at about 9.3 IU/ml were added to roughly 2 million PBMC per well. Study-wide results and caveats: Few convalescent patients were included, and no early post-infection timepoints were sampled.

This clone was found once. Its target is not known. The receptor comes from a human donor who received a COVID-19 vaccine. This chain joins TRBV6-1 and TRBJ2-3; the D gene is possibly TRBD1 (7 bases). The source was CD4+ T cells from PBMCs cultured with HCoV-OC43 spike peptides, collected before COVID-19 vaccination. As for subset: HCoV-OC43 spike overlapping peptide pool stimulation. CDR3 sequence reads: CASSEALPGRGADTQYF. The CDR3 DNA reads TGTGCCAGCAGTGAAGCTTTACCGGGCAGGGGGGCAGATACGCAGTATTTT.